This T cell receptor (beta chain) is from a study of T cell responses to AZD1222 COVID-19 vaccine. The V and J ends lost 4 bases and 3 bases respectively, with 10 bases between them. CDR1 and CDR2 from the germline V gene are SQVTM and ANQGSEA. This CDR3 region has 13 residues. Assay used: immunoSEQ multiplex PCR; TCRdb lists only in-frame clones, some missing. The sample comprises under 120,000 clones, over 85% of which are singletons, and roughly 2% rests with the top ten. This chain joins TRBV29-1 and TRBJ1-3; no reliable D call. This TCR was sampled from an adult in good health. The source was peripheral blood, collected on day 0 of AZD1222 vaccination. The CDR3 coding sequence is TGCAGCGTTGTCGGGATTGGTGGAAACACCATATATTTT. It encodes CSVVGIGGNTIYF.